This T cell receptor (beta chain) came from a study of CD8 T cells in Susac syndrome. CD8+ and CD4+ blood T cells underwent TCR beta sequencing. When the RNA was reverse transcribed, random hexamers were used with an input of roughly 0.5 to 1 ug. The CDR3 of TCR beta was amplified by immunoSEQ multiplex PCR across 54 Vbeta and 13 Jbeta. TCRdb re-called the immunoSEQ multiplex PCR reads with MiXCR, one entry per CDR3 protein. The repertoire includes approximately 87,000 distinct CDR3 sequences, 96% of them detected once, and around 0.41% sits in the top ten. Between the trimmed V and J ends, which lost 11 bases and 6 bases, there was a span of 13 bases. The CDR3 spans 11 residues. CDR1 is MGHDK and CDR2 is SYGVNS in the germline V gene.

This clonotype originated in a human donor with Susac syndrome. This sequence joins TRBV25-1 and TRBJ1-2; a weak D match, TRBD1 (6 bases). Sequenced: CD8+ T cells from PBMCs. The CDR3 region has the DNA TGTGCCGTCCGAGGGGGAGATGGCTACACCTTC. This sequence encodes CAVRGGDGYTF.